A selection of T cell receptor beta chains follows, all from one sample in a study of metastatic and nonmetastatic thyroid tumors. TCRdb re-called the PCR reads through MiXCR. The sample holds about 7,000 clones, 15% to 20% seen once. The sequenced material came from adjacent normal tissue. The receptors were gathered from a male donor with papillary thyroid cancer or a benign thyroid nodule (not recorded which). Some clones in this sample may be carry-over from other donors' samples. The CDR3 runs from the conserved cysteine through the conserved F or W. The order of the fields is V gene, D gene, CDR3 protein. The D gene is left open where the match is weak.

v_gene: TRBV11-2; d_gene: .; CDR3aa: CASSLDSSGIYEQYF
v_gene: TRBV20-1; d_gene: .; CDR3aa: CSANRQGTRAFF
v_gene: TRBV7-7; d_gene: .; CDR3aa: CASSLEGGFGNEQFF
v_gene: TRBV30; d_gene: .; CDR3aa: CAWSGGAVGSPLHF
v_gene: TRBV6-1; d_gene: .; CDR3aa: CANTRLSLQETQYF
v_gene: TRBV6-1; d_gene: .; CDR3aa: CASSPIALGNQPQHF
v_gene: TRBV6-1; d_gene: .; CDR3aa: CASRRDPGATEAFF
v_gene: TRBV28; d_gene: TRBD1; CDR3aa: CASSFHSGQAYYEKLFF
v_gene: TRBV5-1; d_gene: .; CDR3aa: CASSRALDGPNEQFF
v_gene: TRBV2; d_gene: .; CDR3aa: CASSGGGAGTDTQYF
v_gene: TRBV12-3/TRBV12-4; d_gene: .; CDR3aa: CASSFGTVQSPDTQYF
v_gene: TRBV10-3; d_gene: TRBD2; CDR3aa: CAIGSTSGRGDTQYF
v_gene: TRBV7-3; d_gene: .; CDR3aa: CASSKEGPRHEQFF
v_gene: TRBV6-2/TRBV6-3; d_gene: TRBD2; CDR3aa: CASSFSGREVNEQFF
v_gene: TRBV18; d_gene: .; CDR3aa: CASSPPRAGANTIYF
v_gene: TRBV4-2; d_gene: .; CDR3aa: CASSQGGGRSGNQPQHF
v_gene: TRBV20-1; d_gene: .; CDR3aa: CSARSGGRLYNEQFF
v_gene: TRBV5-5; d_gene: .; CDR3aa: CASSFWDTGELFF
v_gene: TRBV6-2/TRBV6-3; d_gene: .; CDR3aa: CASKTGHQETQYF
v_gene: TRBV6-8; d_gene: TRBD2; CDR3aa: CASSYGALAGLAKNIQYF
v_gene: TRBV3-1; d_gene: .; CDR3aa: CASSQEGSSYEQYF
v_gene: TRBV7-6; d_gene: TRBD2; CDR3aa: CASSQRGTSGAQETQYF
v_gene: TRBV18; d_gene: .; CDR3aa: CASSLGHSSGNTIYF
v_gene: TRBV11-3; d_gene: .; CDR3aa: CASSLEGGYGYTF
v_gene: TRBV29-1; d_gene: .; CDR3aa: CSVEDRTKPTYEQYF
v_gene: TRBV28; d_gene: TRBD1; CDR3aa: CASSSRIQGAYEKLFF
v_gene: TRBV20-1; d_gene: .; CDR3aa: CSASRDPNLGKLFF